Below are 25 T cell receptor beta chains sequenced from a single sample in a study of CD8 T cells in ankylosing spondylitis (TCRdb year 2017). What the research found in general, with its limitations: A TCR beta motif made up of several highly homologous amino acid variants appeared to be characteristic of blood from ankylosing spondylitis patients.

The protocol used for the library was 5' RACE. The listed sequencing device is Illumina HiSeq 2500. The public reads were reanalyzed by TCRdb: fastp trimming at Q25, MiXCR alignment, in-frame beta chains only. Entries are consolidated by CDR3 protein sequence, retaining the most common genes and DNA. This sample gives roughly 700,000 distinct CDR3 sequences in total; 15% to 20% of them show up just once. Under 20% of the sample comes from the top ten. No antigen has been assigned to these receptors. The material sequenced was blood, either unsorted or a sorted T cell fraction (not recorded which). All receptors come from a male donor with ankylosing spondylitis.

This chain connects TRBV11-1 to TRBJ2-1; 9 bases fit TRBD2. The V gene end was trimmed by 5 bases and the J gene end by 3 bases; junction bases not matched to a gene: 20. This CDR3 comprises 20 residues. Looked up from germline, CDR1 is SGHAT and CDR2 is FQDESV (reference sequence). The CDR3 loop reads CASSPRTSAAHTALYNEQFF. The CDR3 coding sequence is TGTGCCAGCAGCCCTCGGACTAGCGCGGCCCATACCGCCCTCTACAATGAGCAGTTCTTC.

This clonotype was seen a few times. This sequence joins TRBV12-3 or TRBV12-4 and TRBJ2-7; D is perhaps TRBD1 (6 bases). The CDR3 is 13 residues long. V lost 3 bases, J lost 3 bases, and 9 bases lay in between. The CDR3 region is CASSFMDSYEQYF. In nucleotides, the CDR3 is TGTGCCAGCAGTTTCATGGACAGCTACGAGCAGTACTTC.

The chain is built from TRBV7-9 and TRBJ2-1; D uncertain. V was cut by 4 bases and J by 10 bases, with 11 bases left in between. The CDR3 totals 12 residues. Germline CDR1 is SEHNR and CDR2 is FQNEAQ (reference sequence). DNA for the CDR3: TGTGCCAGCAGCTCCTCCGGAAGCGAGCAGTTCTTC. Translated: CASSSSGSEQFF.

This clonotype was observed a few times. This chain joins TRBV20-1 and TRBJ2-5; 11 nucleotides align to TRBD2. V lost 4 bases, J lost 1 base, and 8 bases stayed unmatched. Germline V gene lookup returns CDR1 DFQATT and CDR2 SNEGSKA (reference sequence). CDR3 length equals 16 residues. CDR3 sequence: CSATHSGRASQETQYF. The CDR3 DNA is TGCAGTGCTACCCATAGCGGGAGGGCCTCCCAAGAGACCCAGTACTTC.

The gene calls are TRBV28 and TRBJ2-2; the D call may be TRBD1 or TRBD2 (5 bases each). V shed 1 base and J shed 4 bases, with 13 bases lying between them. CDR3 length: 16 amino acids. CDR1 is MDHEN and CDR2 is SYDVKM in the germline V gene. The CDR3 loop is CASSLFSAGSTGELFF. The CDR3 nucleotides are TGTGCCAGCAGTTTATTTTCGGCAGGGAGCACCGGGGAGCTGTTTTTT.

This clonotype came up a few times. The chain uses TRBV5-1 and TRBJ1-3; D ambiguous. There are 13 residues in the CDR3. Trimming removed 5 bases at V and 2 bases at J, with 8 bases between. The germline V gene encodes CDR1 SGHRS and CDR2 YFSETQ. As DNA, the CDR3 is TGCGCCAGCAGGGAGCCTCCTGGAAACACCATATATTTT. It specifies CASREPPGNTIYF.

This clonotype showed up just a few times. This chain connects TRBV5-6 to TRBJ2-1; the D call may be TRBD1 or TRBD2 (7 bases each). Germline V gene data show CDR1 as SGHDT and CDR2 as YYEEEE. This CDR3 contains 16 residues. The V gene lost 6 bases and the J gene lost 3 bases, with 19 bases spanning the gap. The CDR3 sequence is CASTAGARGIYNEQFF. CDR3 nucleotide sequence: TGTGCCAGCACCGCGGGGGCCAGGGGGATCTACAATGAGCAGTTCTTC.

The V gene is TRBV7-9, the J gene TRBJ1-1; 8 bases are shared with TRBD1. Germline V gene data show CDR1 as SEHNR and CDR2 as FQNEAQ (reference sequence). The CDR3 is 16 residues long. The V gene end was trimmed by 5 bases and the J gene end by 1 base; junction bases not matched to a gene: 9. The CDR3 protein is CASSPYPGQANTEAFF. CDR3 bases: TGTGCCAGCAGCCCATACCCGGGACAGGCGAACACTGAAGCTTTCTTT. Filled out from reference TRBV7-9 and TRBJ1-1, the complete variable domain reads DTGVSQNPRHKITKRGQNVTFRCDPISEHNRLYWYRQTLGQGPEFLTYFQNEAQLEKSRLLSDRFSAERPKGSFSTLEIQRTEQGDSAMYLCASSPYPGQANTEAFFGQGTRLTVV.

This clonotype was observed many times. The CDR3 DNA is TGCAGTCCCTCTCGTGGGGATACGCAGTATTTT. Its translation: CSPSRGDTQYF. The chain combines TRBV20-1 with TRBJ2-3; D is ambiguous. The CDR3 is 11 residues long. Germline V CDR1 and CDR2: DFQATT, SNEGSKA (reference sequence). Trimming left V 8 bases short and J 6 bases short, with 12 bases between.

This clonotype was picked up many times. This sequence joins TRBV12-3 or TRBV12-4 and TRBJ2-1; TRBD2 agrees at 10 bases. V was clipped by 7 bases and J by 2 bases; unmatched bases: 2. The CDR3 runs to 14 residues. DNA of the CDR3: TGTGCCAGCAAGGGGACTAGCGCCTACAATGAGCAGTTCTTC. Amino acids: CASKGTSAYNEQFF.

This CDR3 reads CSARDLDYLSGTRTGELFF. The CDR3 DNA sequence: TGCAGTGCTAGAGATCTGGATTATCTCTCCGGGACTAGGACCGGGGAGCTGTTTTTT. This chain connects TRBV20-1 to TRBJ2-2; TRBD2 matches at 8 bases. Germline assignment: CDR1 DFQATT and CDR2 SNEGSKA (reference sequence). V was pared by 0 bases and J by 5 bases, with 17 bases of the junction left unmatched. This CDR3 comprises 19 residues.

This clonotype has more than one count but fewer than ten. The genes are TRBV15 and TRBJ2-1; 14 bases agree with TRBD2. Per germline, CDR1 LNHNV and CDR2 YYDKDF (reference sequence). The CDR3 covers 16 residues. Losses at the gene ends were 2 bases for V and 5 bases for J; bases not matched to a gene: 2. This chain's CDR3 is CATSRPGLAGDNEQFF. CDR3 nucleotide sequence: TGTGCCACCAGCAGACCGGGACTAGCGGGGGACAATGAGCAGTTCTTC.

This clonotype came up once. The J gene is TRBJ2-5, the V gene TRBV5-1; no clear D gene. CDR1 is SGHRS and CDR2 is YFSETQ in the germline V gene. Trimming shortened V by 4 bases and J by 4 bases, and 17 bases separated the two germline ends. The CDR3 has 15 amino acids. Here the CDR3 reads CASSISTTPGETQYF. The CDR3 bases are TGCGCCAGCAGCATTAGTACCACACCCGGAGAGACCCAGTACTTC.

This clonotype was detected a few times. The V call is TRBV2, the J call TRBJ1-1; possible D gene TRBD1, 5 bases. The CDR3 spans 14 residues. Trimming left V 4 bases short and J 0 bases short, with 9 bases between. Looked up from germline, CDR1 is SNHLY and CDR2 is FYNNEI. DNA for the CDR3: TGTGCCAGCAGTGGACAGTTCATGAACACTGAAGCTTTCTTT. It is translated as CASSGQFMNTEAFF.

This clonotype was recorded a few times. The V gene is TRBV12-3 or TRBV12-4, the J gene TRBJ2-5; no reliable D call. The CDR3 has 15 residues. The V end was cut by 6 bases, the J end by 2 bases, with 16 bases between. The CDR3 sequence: CASSPSGERQETQYF. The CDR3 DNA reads TGTGCCAGCAGCCCCTCCGGAGAGCGACAAGAGACCCAGTACTTC.

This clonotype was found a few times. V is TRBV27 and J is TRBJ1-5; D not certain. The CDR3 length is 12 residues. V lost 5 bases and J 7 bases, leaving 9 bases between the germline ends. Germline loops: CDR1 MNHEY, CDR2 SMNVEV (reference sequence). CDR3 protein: CASSTSSQPQHF. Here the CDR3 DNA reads TGTGCCAGCAGTACCAGTAGCCAGCCCCAGCATTTT.

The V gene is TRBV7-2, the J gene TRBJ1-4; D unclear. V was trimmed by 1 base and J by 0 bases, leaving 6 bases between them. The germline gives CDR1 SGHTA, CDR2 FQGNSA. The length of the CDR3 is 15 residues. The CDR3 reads CASSLVGTTNEKLFF. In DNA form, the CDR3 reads TGTGCCAGCAGCTTAGTGGGGACAACTAATGAAAAACTGTTTTTT.

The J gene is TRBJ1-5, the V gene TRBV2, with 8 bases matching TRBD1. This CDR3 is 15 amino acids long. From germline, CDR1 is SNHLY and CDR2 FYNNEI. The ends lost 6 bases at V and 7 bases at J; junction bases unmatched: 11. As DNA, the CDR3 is TGTGCCAGCAGCACGGGACAGGCGGGGTCCCAGCCCCAGCATTTT. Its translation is CASSTGQAGSQPQHF.

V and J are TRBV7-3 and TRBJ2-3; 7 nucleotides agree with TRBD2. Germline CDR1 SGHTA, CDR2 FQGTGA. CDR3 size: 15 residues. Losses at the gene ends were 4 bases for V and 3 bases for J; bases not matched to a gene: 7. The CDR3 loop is CASSSSGAVTDTQYF. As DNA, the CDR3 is TGTGCCAGCAGCTCGAGCGGGGCCGTGACAGATACGCAGTATTTT.

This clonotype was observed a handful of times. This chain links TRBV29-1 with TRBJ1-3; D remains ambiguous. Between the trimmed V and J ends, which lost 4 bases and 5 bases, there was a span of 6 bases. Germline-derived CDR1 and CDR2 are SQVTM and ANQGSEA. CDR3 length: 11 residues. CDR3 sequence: CSVVSRNTIYF. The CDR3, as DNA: TGCAGCGTTGTGTCTCGAAACACCATATATTTT.

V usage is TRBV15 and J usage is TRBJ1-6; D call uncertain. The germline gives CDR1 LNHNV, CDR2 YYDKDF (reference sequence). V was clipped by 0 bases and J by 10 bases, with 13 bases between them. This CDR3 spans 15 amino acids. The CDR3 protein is CATSRDGLGRSPLHF. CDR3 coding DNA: TGTGCCACCAGCAGAGATGGACTAGGGCGGTCACCCCTCCACTTT.

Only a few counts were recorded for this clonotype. The CDR3, as DNA: TGTGCCAGCAGCCCCGGGGGGGGGCGAGGCTACACCTTC. Translated, it gives CASSPGGGRGYTF. The rearrangement joins TRBV28 to TRBJ1-2, with a tentative D call TRBD1 (6 bases). V was cut by 6 bases and J by 8 bases, with 16 bases left in between. This CDR3 contains 13 residues. Germline assignment: CDR1 MDHEN and CDR2 SYDVKM.

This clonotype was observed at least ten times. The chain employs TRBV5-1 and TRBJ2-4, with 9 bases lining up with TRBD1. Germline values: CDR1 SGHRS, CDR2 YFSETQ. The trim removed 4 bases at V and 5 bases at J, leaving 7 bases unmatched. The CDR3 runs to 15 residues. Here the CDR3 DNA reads TGCGCCAGCAGCGTGACTACAGGGGGCGAAAACATTCAGTACTTC. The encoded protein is CASSVTTGGENIQYF.

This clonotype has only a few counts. CDR3 coding DNA: TGTGCCAGCAGCTTAGCCAGCCTGGGGGAGACCCAGTACTTC. This translates into CASSLASLGETQYF. This rearrangement joins TRBV7-9 to TRBJ2-5; D not certain. Trimming took 0 bases from V and 5 from J, leaving 10 bases between them. This CDR3 is 14 amino acids long. CDR1 is SEHNR and CDR2 is FQNEAQ in the germline V gene (reference sequence).

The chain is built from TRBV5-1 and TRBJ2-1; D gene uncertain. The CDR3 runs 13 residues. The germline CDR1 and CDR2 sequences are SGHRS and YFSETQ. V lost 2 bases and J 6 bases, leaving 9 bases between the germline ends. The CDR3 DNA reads TGCGCCAGCAGCTTCCGGCTAGGCAATGAGCAGTTCTTC. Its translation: CASSFRLGNEQFF.